This T cell receptor beta chain was identified in a study of preoperative IRX-2 immunotherapy in early breast cancer. Clones were sequenced by immunoSEQ multiplex PCR, and TCRdb holds only the in-frame ones, with some missing. The data show around 57,000 clones, around 94% seen once. This CDR3 contains 16 residues. Germline V gene data show CDR1 as SGHKS and CDR2 as YYEKEE (reference sequence). V shed 7 bases and J shed 0 bases, with 19 bases lying between them. The treatment denotes: preoperative locoregional IRX-2 cytokine immunotherapy. Preoperative locoregional IRX-2 cytokine immunotherapy was tested in the phase Ib source study.

The chain uses TRBV5-5 and TRBJ1-1, with D tentatively TRBD1 (5 bases). The sequence came from a human donor with breast cancer. The biological material was taken from a patient treated with IRX-2 immunotherapy. The CDR3 DNA sequence: TGTGCCAGCGCGGGACGTAACCACGTATTGAACACTGAAGCTTTCTTT. Protein product: CASAGRNHVLNTEAFF.